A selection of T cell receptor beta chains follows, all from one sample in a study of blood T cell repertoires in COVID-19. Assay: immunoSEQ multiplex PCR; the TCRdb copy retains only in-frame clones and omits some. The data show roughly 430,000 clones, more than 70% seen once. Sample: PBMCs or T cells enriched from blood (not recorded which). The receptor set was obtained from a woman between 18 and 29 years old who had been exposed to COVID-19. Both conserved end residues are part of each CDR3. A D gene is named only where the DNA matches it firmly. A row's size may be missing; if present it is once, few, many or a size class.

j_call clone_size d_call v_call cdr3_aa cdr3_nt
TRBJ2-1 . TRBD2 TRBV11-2 CASSLEFSAGEGNEQFF TGTGCCAGCAGCTTAGAGTTTTCAGCGGGAGAGGGGAATGAGCAGTTCTTC
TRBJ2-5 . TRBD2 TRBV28 CASSLRAGGLQETQYF TGTGCCAGCAGTTTAAGGGCGGGGGGCCTCCAAGAGACCCAGTACTTC
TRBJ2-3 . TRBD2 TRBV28 CASSFPSGLADTDTQYF TGTGCCAGCAGTTTCCCCTCGGGACTAGCGGACACAGATACGCAGTATTTT
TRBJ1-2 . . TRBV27 CASSPVLGGRDYGYTF TGTGCCAGCAGTCCGGTTCTTGGAGGGCGCGACTATGGCTACACCTTC
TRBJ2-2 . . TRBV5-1 CASSFSRNTGELFF TGCGCCAGCAGCTTCTCGCGGAACACCGGGGAGCTGTTTTTT
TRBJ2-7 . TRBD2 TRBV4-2 CASSQTLAGVYEQYF TGTGCCAGCAGCCAAACACTAGCGGGGGTGTACGAGCAGTACTTC
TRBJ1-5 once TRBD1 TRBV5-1 CASSYYPGQGSGGNQPQHF TGCGCCAGCAGCTATTACCCGGGACAGGGCTCGGGTGGCAATCAGCCCCAGCATTTT
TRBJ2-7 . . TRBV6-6 CASSYPGRKTYEQYF TGTGCCAGCAGTTACCCTGGGAGGAAAACCTACGAGCAGTACTTC
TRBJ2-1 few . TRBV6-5 CASRDTGNEQFF TGTGCCAGCAGAGACACAGGGAATGAGCAGTTCTTC
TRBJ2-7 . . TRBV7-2 CASSYVSGSSYEQYF TGTGCCAGCAGCTACGTCAGCGGCAGCTCCTACGAGCAGTACTTC
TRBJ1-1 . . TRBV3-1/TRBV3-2 CASSLRPLQGTEAFF TGTGCCAGCAGCCTGAGGCCCTTGCAGGGAACCGAAGCTTTCTTT
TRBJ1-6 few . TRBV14 CASSQVNRLNLHF TGTGCCAGCAGCCAAGTTAACAGATTGAACCTCCACTTT
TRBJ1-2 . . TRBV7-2 CASSPLPPGAPLGWYGYTF TGTGCCAGCAGCCCCCTACCGCCAGGGGCACCATTGGGGTGGTATGGCTACACCTTC
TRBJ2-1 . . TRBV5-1 CASSSILASDNEQFF TGCGCCAGCAGCTCTATACTAGCTTCGGACAATGAGCAGTTCTTC
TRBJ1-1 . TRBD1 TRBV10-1 CASSGQGLGTEAFF TGCGCCAGCAGTGGACAGGGGCTTGGCACTGAAGCTTTCTTT
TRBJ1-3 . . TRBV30 CAWSGGSGNTIYF TGTGCCTGGAGCGGGGGATCTGGAAACACCATATATTTT
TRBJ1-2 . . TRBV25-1 CASSESAAGYGYTF TGTGCCAGCAGTGAATCGGCGGCAGGGTATGGCTACACCTTC
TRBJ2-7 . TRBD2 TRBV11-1 CASSSLAGGSYEQYF TGTGCCAGCAGCTCCCTAGCGGGGGGGAGTTACGAGCAGTACTTC
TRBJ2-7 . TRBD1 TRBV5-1 CASSTDTGTGGSEQYF TGCGCCAGCAGCACGGACACCGGGACAGGGGGCTCCGAGCAGTACTTC
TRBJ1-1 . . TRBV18 CASSPRGRDTEAFF TGTGCCAGCTCACCTAGGGGCAGGGACACTGAAGCTTTCTTT
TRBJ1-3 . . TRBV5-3 CARSLAAKRGHGNTIYF TGTGCCAGAAGCTTGGCCGCAAAAAGGGGTCATGGAAACACCATATATTTT
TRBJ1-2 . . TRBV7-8 CASSLARGDYGYTF TGTGCCAGCAGCTTAGCGCGGGGAGACTATGGCTACACCTTC
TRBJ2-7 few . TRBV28 CASSSQEPYEQYF TGTGCCAGCAGTTCACAGGAACCCTACGAGCAGTACTTC
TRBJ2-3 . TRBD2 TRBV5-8 CASSLGPSGATTDTQYF TGTGCCAGCAGCTTGGGGCCTAGCGGGGCCACCACAGATACGCAGTATTTT
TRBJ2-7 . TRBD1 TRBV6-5 CASRKPTGFNEQYF TGTGCCAGCAGAAAGCCGACAGGGTTCAACGAGCAGTACTTC
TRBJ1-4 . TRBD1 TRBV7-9 CASSPPGGEKLFF TGTGCCAGCAGCCCCCCAGGGGGTGAAAAACTGTTTTTT
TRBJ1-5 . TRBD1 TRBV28 CASSLDRGPQPQHF TGTGCCAGCAGCTTGGACAGGGGACCTCAGCCCCAGCATTTT
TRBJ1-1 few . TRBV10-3 CAISEATDSHKAFF TGTGCCATCAGTGAGGCGACCGACAGCCACAAAGCTTTCTTT
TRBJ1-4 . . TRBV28 CASSLTGRSNEKLFF TGTGCCAGCAGTTTAACAGGGCGGTCTAATGAAAAACTGTTTTTT
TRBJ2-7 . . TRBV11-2 CASRPAGQVAYEQYF TGTGCCAGCAGGCCCGCGGGGCAGGTCGCCTACGAGCAGTACTTC
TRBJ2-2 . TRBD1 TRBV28 CASSFQGGSAGELFF TGTGCCAGCAGTTTTCAAGGGGGCTCAGCCGGGGAGCTGTTTTTT